This TCR beta chain was recovered during a study of blood T cell repertoires in COVID-19. Study-wide context: Samples representing acute and convalescent COVID-19 were sourced from the United States, Italy and Spain.

V lost 5 bases and J lost 2; bases outside the gene matches: 4. Germline values: CDR1 LNHDA, CDR2 SQIVND (reference sequence). The CDR3 has 14 residues. TCRdb's copy holds only in-frame clones and misses some; the assay was immunoSEQ multiplex PCR. The data hold tens of thousands of clones, with 65% to 90% observed a single time. The gene calls are TRBV19 and TRBJ2-7; the match to TRBD1 covers 9 bases. Sequenced material: peripheral blood. The source of this sequence is a man in his 60s with acute or convalescent COVID-19. The CDR3 coding sequence is TGTGCCAGTAGTCCGGGACAGGGTCCCTACGAGCAGTACTTC. Its translation is CASSPGQGPYEQYF.